The T cell receptor beta chain described here comes from a study of blood T cells in healthy people across ages. PCR was performed a second time for roughly 7 to 12 cycles using a sample-barcoded 5' primer and a J-beta primer mix. TCRdb ran MiXCR on the 5' RACE reads and lists one entry per CDR3 protein. This repertoire shows a few hundred thousand distinct CDR3 sequences, about 52% found once; its top ten account for roughly 51%. Germline assignment: CDR1 SQVTM and CDR2 ANQGSEA. There are 14 residues in the CDR3. The J segment lost 0 bases and the V segment lost 7 bases, leaving 7 bases of the junction unmatched.

The rearrangement links TRBV29-1 to TRBJ2-3; 7 bases match TRBD2. The source is a man aged 60 to 75 in good health. Material: blood. The CDR3 DNA reads as TGCAGCGAAATGGCTAGCGGTAGCACAGATACGCAGTATTTT. It codes for CSEMASGSTDTQYF.